Shown below are 2 T cell receptor beta chains from a single sample sequenced in a study of T cells after yellow fever vaccination. Via MiXCR, TCRdb re-called the 5' RACE reads, giving one row per CDR3 protein. The sample includes approximately 510,000 distinct CDR3 sequences, 21% of them seen just once. The specimen comprised PBMCs, sampled less than 25 days after the first yellow fever vaccination. Every receptor here comes from a man younger than 35 who received the YFV17D yellow fever vaccine.

This clonotype has more than one count but fewer than ten. J is TRBJ1-4 and V is TRBV5-5; D ambiguous. Germline V gives CDR1 SGHKS, CDR2 YYEKEE (reference sequence). The CDR3 has 12 residues. The germline V and J ends were trimmed by 4 bases and 8 bases, with 9 bases remaining between them. CDR3 in DNA: TGTGCCAGCAGCCATCGACTGGAAAAACTGTTTTTT. It codes for CASSHRLEKLFF.

With respect to this clonotype: The germline gene is not matched at one end of the junction; a read error may be the cause. This chain uses TRBV23-1 with TRBJ2-5, with a tentative D call TRBD1 (5 bases). TRBV23-1 is an ORF, with its function uncertain. The CDR3 spans 15 residues. In DNA, the CDR3 is TGTGCCAGCAGGCAAAAGCAGGGCCCAGCAGAGACCCAGTACTTC. Amino acid sequence: CASRQKQGPAETQYF.